This TCR beta chain appears in the sequencing data of a study of pediatric ulcerative colitis. During colonoscopy, one to two rectal pinch biopsies were collected. The protocol was immunoSEQ multiplex PCR, while the TCRdb copy is restricted to in-frame clones and leaves out a portion. The sample lists around 37,000 clones; about 81% were seen once. The CDR3 extends over 14 amino acids. V was shortened by 1 base and J by 5 bases, with 12 bases between the two germline ends. The V gene's germline CDR1 is SGHDN and CDR2 FVKESK. Sequenced sample: gut tissue. The chain has TRBV14 and TRBJ2-7, with D perhaps TRBD1 (5 bases). This receptor was taken from a boy between 10 and 17 years old with severe ulcerative colitis. The CDR3: CASSQVMGLNEQYF. CDR3 sequence (DNA): TGTGCCAGCAGCCAAGTGATGGGGCTAAACGAGCAGTACTTC.